These T cell receptor beta chains were read from a single sample in a study of blood T cell repertoires in COVID-19. This table comes from immunoSEQ multiplex PCR, and its TCRdb copy is limited to in-frame clones, with some not included. The sample includes 230,000 or so clones, 80% to 90% of them seen just once. Material: PBMCs or T cells enriched from blood (not recorded which). The source is a woman aged 45-65 years who had been exposed to COVID-19. Both conserved end residues are part of each CDR3. The D gene is left open where the match is weak. Size values are once, few and many counts, or a class for expanded clones, and some rows have none.

V gene	D gene	clone size	J gene	CDR3 protein	CDR3 DNA
TRBV5-1	-	-	TRBJ1-1	CASARGNTEAFF	TGCGCCAGCGCACGAGGTAACACTGAAGCTTTCTTT
TRBV6-5	-	-	TRBJ2-7	CASSYSLAGSYEQYF	TGTGCCAGCAGTTACTCGTTAGCCGGGTCCTACGAGCAGTACTTC
TRBV19	TRBD1	few	TRBJ2-1	CASSPGQGMSYNEQFF	TGTGCCAGTAGTCCGGGACAGGGAATGAGCTACAATGAGCAGTTCTTC
TRBV3-1/TRBV3-2	-	-	TRBJ2-2	CASSQSFPRAGELFF	TGTGCCAGCAGCCAAAGCTTCCCGAGAGCCGGGGAGCTGTTTTTT
TRBV28	-	-	TRBJ1-5	CASSLMRGSVDQPQHF	TGTGCCAGCAGTTTAATGAGAGGGTCCGTCGATCAGCCCCAGCATTTT
TRBV4-1	-	-	TRBJ1-4	CASSRSQGRLEKLFF	TGCGCCAGCAGCCGAAGCCAAGGGAGGCTTGAAAAACTGTTTTTT
TRBV5-4	TRBD2	-	TRBJ2-7	CASSSGLAGGPYEQYF	TGTGCCAGCAGCTCCGGACTAGCGGGCGGACCCTACGAGCAGTACTTC
TRBV28	-	-	TRBJ1-1	CASSTNREGTEAFF	TGTGCCAGCAGCACCAACAGGGAGGGGACTGAAGCTTTCTTT
TRBV12-3/TRBV12-4	-	-	TRBJ1-3	CASSPAGHGTIYF	TGTGCCAGCAGTCCAGCGGGACACGGCACCATATATTTT
TRBV7-9	-	-	TRBJ2-5	CASSLGGPIQETQYF	TGTGCCAGCAGCTTGGGGGGGCCCATCCAAGAGACCCAGTACTTC
TRBV18	-	-	TRBJ1-1	CASSGQSNTEAFF	TGTGCCAGCTCAGGACAGTCGAACACTGAAGCTTTCTTT
TRBV28	-	-	TRBJ2-2	CASSQGLVFTGELFF	TGTGCCAGCAGTCAGGGACTTGTCTTCACCGGGGAGCTGTTTTTT
TRBV16	TRBD2	-	TRBJ2-1	CASSHLGTSGQGGPGEQFF	TGTGCCAGCAGCCATCTCGGGACTAGCGGGCAGGGGGGACCTGGTGAGCAGTTCTTC
TRBV24-1	TRBD1	-	TRBJ1-1	CATSDSGTGPNTEAFF	TGTGCCACCAGTGACTCCGGGACAGGGCCTAACACTGAAGCTTTCTTT
TRBV7-2	TRBD2	-	TRBJ2-5	CASSSTSGKRETQYF	TGTGCCAGCAGCTCTACTAGCGGAAAGAGGGAGACCCAGTACTTC
TRBV5-1	-	once	TRBJ2-6	CASSPQGANVLTF	TGCGCCAGCAGCCCACAGGGGGCCAACGTCCTGACTTTC
TRBV5-1	TRBD2	few	TRBJ2-2	CASRPGTRSDTGELFF	TGCGCCAGCAGACCCGGGACTAGAAGTGACACCGGGGAGCTGTTTTTT
TRBV12-3/TRBV12-4	TRBD1	-	TRBJ2-7	CASSSTGDEQYF	TGTGCCAGCAGCTCGACAGGGGACGAGCAGTACTTC
TRBV9	TRBD1	once	TRBJ1-2	CASSEGGQGYGYTF	TGTGCCAGCAGCGAAGGGGGACAGGGGTATGGCTACACCTTC
TRBV27	TRBD1	once	TRBJ2-5	CASSSPRQGLETQYF	TGTGCCAGCAGTTCCCCGAGACAGGGATTGGAGACCCAGTACTTC
TRBV7-8	TRBD2	-	TRBJ2-3	CASSPTGTSGTDTQYF	TGTGCCAGCAGCCCGACCGGGACTAGCGGGACAGATACGCAGTATTTT
TRBV3-1/TRBV3-2	-	many	TRBJ1-1	CASSQEGAQAFF	TGTGCCAGCAGCCAAGAGGGGGCGCAAGCTTTCTTT
TRBV5-6	TRBD1	-	TRBJ2-7	CASSSLGTGSNEQYF	TGTGCCAGCAGCTCCCTAGGGACAGGGTCTAACGAGCAGTACTTC
TRBV5-1	-	-	TRBJ2-5	CASTQPGGRGETQYF	TGCGCCAGCACCCAACCAGGGGGGCGCGGAGAGACCCAGTACTTC
TRBV7-2	TRBD1	-	TRBJ2-6	CASSRTGGAGANVLTF	TGTGCCAGCAGCCGGACAGGGGGCGCTGGGGCCAACGTCCTGACTTTC
TRBV10-3	-	-	TRBJ1-1	CAISEKQDLTAFF	TGTGCCATCAGTGAAAAACAGGACCTGACCGCTTTCTTT
TRBV5-1	-	-	TRBJ1-1	CASSSGLGGTNTEAFF	TGCGCCAGCAGCTCAGGCTTGGGGGGGACGAACACTGAAGCTTTCTTT
TRBV5-1	TRBD1	-	TRBJ2-7	CASSFAGQGSEQYF	TGCGCCAGCAGCTTCGCGGGACAGGGGAGCGAGCAGTACTTC
TRBV2	-	-	TRBJ1-1	CASSTESDTEAFF	TGTGCCAGCAGCACGGAGTCGGACACTGAAGCTTTCTTT
TRBV3-1/TRBV3-2	-	few	TRBJ1-1	CASSQDWRLMRNTEAFF	TGTGCCAGCAGCCAAGATTGGCGGCTCATGAGGAACACTGAAGCTTTCTTT
TRBV10-1	-	-	TRBJ2-7	CASSGDNSYEQYF	TGCGCCAGCAGTGGAGATAACTCCTACGAGCAGTACTTC
TRBV3-1/TRBV3-2	-	-	TRBJ2-5	CASSQIGETQYF	TGTGCCAGCAGCCAAATCGGGGAGACCCAGTACTTC
TRBV5-1	-	-	TRBJ1-3	CASSSQGGAGNTIYF	TGCGCCAGCAGCTCTCAAGGAGGCGCTGGAAACACCATATATTTT
TRBV4-3	-	-	TRBJ1-2	CASSQRAPGYGYTF	TGCGCCAGCAGCCAGCGAGCCCCAGGGTATGGCTACACCTTC
TRBV28	-	-	TRBJ2-6	CASSFLNSGSGANVLTF	TGTGCCAGCAGTTTCCTCAACTCTGGCTCTGGGGCCAACGTCCTGACTTTC
TRBV9	-	few	TRBJ1-2	CASSGPDSRSEGYTF	TGTGCCAGCAGCGGGCCGGACAGCCGGTCGGAAGGCTACACCTTC
TRBV5-1	-	-	TRBJ2-5	CASSLAGSETQYF	TGCGCCAGCAGCTTGGCGGGTTCCGAGACCCAGTACTTC